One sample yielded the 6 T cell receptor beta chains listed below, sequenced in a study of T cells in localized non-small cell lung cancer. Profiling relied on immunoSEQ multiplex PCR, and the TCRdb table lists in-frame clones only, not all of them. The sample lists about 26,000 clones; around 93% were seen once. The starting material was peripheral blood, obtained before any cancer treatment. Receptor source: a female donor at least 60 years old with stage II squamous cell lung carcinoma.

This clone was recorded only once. CDR3: CASSSPGDTGELFF. In DNA form, the CDR3 reads TGTGCCAGCAGTTCCCCAGGGGACACCGGGGAGCTGTTTTTT. The V and J genes are TRBV27 and TRBJ2-2, with D tentatively TRBD1 (6 bases). CDR1 is MNHEY, CDR2 SMNVEV, per germline (reference sequence). The length of the CDR3 is 14 residues. With 4 bases removed from V and 3 bases from J, the gap between germline ends came to 9 bases.

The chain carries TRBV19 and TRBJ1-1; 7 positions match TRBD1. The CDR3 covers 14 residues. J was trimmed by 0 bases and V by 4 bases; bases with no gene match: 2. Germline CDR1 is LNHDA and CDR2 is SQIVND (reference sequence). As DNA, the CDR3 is TGTGCCAGTAGTACGGGACAGATGAACACTGAAGCTTTCTTT. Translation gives CASSTGQMNTEAFF.

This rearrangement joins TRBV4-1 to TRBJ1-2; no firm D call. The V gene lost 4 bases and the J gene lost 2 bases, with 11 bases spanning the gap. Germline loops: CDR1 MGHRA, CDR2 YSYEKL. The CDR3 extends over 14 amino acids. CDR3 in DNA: TGCGCCAGCAGCCTCCAGGATACGAACTATGGCTACACCTTC. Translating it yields CASSLQDTNYGYTF.

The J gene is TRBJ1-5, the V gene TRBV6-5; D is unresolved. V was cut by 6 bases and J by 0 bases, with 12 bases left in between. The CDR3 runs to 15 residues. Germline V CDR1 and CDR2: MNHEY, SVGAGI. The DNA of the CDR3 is TGTGCCAGCAGATCGGGCCTAAATAGCAATCAGCCCCAGCATTTT. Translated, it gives CASRSGLNSNQPQHF.

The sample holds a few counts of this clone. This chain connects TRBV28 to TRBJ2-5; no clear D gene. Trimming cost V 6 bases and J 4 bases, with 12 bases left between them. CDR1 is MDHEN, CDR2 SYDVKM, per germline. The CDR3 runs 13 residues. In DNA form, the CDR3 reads TGTGCCAGCAGATTACTGATCCGAGAGACCCAGTACTTC. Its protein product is CASRLLIRETQYF. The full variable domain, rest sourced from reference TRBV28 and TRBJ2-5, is DVKVTQSSRYLVKRTGEKVFLECVQDMDHENMFWYRQDPGLGLRLIYFSYDVKMKEKGDIPEGYSVSREKKERFSLILESASTNQTSMYLCASRLLIRETQYFGPGTRLLVL.

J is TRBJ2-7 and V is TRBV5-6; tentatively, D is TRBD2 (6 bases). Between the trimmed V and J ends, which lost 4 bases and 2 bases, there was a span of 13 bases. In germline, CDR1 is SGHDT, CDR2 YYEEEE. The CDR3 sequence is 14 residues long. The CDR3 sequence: CASSRGSSPYEQYF. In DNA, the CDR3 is TGTGCCAGCAGCCGGGGGTCTTCGCCCTACGAGCAGTACTTC.